The 27 T cell receptor beta chains in this list originate from one sample, sequenced in a study of tumor and adjacent non-tumor tissue in lung cancer. TCRbeta libraries were built with three rounds of nested PCR, modified from ARM-PCR. TCRdb recomputed calls from the multiplex PCR reads with MiXCR, one row per CDR3 protein. The sample records 75,000 to 95,000 distinct CDR3 sequences, around 71% being singletons. No cell sorting was done before RNA was extracted from the tissue. Sequences were obtained from lung tumor tissue. Receptors were obtained from a man in his 60s with non-small cell lung cancer.

Note on this clonotype: A clone one base away is much larger, so this may be a read error. The J gene is TRBJ1-5, the V gene TRBV20-1, with D possibly matching TRBD1 (5 bases). CDR1 is DFQATT, CDR2 SNEGSKA, per germline (reference sequence). V lost 1 base, J lost 3 bases, and 10 bases lay in between. The length of the CDR3 is 14 residues. The CDR3 here is CSARVHGANQPQHF. The CDR3 DNA follows: TGCAGTGCTAGAGTACATGGGGCCAATCAGCCCCAGCATTTT.

Regarding this clonotype: One junction end disagrees with the germline gene, perhaps due to a read error. The genes are TRBV12-3 or TRBV12-4 and TRBJ2-1, with 15 bases aligning to TRBD2. CDR3 length: 16 amino acids. CDR3 loop: CASGLAGGRRYNKQLF. As DNA, the CDR3 is TGTGCCAGCGGACTAGCGGGGGGGCGGCGTTACAATAAGCAGTTATTC.

The rearrangement links TRBV11-1 to TRBJ2-1, with D perhaps TRBD1 (6 bases). The CDR3 is made up of 14 amino acids. Deletions cut 1 base from V and 8 bases from J, with 12 bases between. Germline CDR1 reads SGHAT; CDR2 reads FQDESV (reference sequence). CDR3 protein: CASSLGDMVDEQFF. The DNA of the CDR3 is TGTGCCAGCAGCTTAGGGGACATGGTCGATGAGCAGTTCTTC.

To note about this clonotype: A single base separates this from a much larger clone, so it may be a read error. This chain joins TRBV20-1 and TRBJ2-7, with 7 nucleotides matching TRBD2. The CDR3 runs to 13 residues. V trimming: 6 bases; J trimming: 6 bases; junction bases outside the gene matches: 11. Germline V gene lookup returns CDR1 DFQATT and CDR2 SNEGSKA (reference sequence). CDR3 bases: TGCAGTGCCAGCGGGACGTCCGAAGGCGAGCAGTACTTC. Its translation is CSASGTSEGEQYF.

This clonotype appeared many times. The genes are TRBV5-6 and TRBJ2-1; unclear D gene. Trimming left V 2 bases short and J 3 bases short, with 3 bases between. CDR1 and CDR2 from the germline V gene are SGHDT and YYEEEE. CDR3 size: 12 residues. CDR3 region: CASSFRYNEQFF. CDR3 DNA: TGTGCCAGCAGCTTTCGCTACAATGAGCAGTTCTTC.

Turning to this clonotype: This is likely a read error, given that the CDR3 carries no conserved phenylalanine or tryptophan at its end. The CDR3: CASSYGYASWRPYEQYL. The DNA for the CDR3 is TGTGCCAGCAGTTACGGCTATGCGAGCTGGAGACCCTACGAGCAGTACCTC. The chain employs TRBV6-2 or TRBV6-3 and TRBJ2-7; D not certain. Germline CDR1 reads MNHEY; CDR2 reads SVGEGT. The V gene lost 2 bases and the J gene lost 2 bases, with 19 bases spanning the gap. The CDR3 is 17 amino acids.

In regard to this clonotype: The junction shows a germline mismatch at one end, possibly a read error. In DNA form, the CDR3 reads TGTGCCAGCAGTTGCACGGGGCCTCGGAACGAGCTGTACTTC. It translates to CASSCTGPRNELYF. This chain uses TRBV6-2 or TRBV6-3 with TRBJ2-7; TRBD1 or TRBD2 may be the D gene (5 bases each). The V gene's germline CDR1 is MNHEY and CDR2 SVGEGT. This CDR3 has 14 residues.

On this clonotype itself: The junction departs from the called germline gene at one end, perhaps through a read error. V gene TRBV11-1 combines with J gene TRBJ1-1; D is unclear. Per the germline V gene, CDR1 is SGHAT and CDR2 is FQDESV (reference sequence). CDR3 size: 14 residues. CDR3 DNA sequence: TGTACCAGGAGCTTATCGGCGGCCGAGACTGAAGCTTTCTTT. It yields the protein CTRSLSAAETEAFF.

Comments on this clonotype: One end of the junction varies from germline; a read error may be responsible. This chain uses TRBV6-1 with TRBJ2-7, with a possible D match to TRBD2 (6 bases). Germline lookup yields CDR1 MNHNS and CDR2 SASEGT. CDR3 length equals 16 residues. CDR3 loop: CVSSAYLSGLRDEQYF. The CDR3 DNA sequence: TGTGTCAGCAGTGCCTACCTTAGCGGCCTTCGGGACGAGCAGTATTTC.

A single count supports this clonotype. A junction end diverges from the germline sequence, so it may reflect a read error. V and J are TRBV29-1 and TRBJ1-1; D uncertain. Per germline, CDR1 SQVTM and CDR2 ANQGSEA. This CDR3 spans 12 amino acids. CDR3 nucleotides: TGCAGCGCAACCGCCCGACGGTCTGAAACTTTCTTT. Protein: CSATARRSETFF.

A remark on this clonotype: One end of the junction varies from germline; a read error may be responsible. The genes are TRBV20-1 and TRBJ2-5; D is undetermined. Germline V gene lookup returns CDR1 DFQATT and CDR2 SNEGSKA (reference sequence). This CDR3 is 15 amino acids long. In DNA, the CDR3 is TGCAGTGCTAGAGATCCGGATAGCCCACAAGAGACCCAATACTTC. Protein product: CSARDPDSPQETQYF.

V is TRBV6-1 and J is TRBJ2-7; D perhaps matches TRBD1 (6 bases). Trimming shortened V by 5 bases and J by 0 bases, and 14 bases separated the two germline ends. The CDR3 spans 15 residues. CDR1 is MNHNS, CDR2 SASEGT, per germline. Written as DNA, the CDR3 is TGTGCCAGCAGTCCTGGGACATTCGGCTCCTACGAGCAGTACTTC. Translation: CASSPGTFGSYEQYF.

A note on this clonotype: This clone may be a read error of a much larger clone one base away. The chain recombines TRBV7-9 with TRBJ2-1, with TRBD2 identical over 7 bases. CDR1 is SEHNR, CDR2 FQNEAQ, per germline (reference sequence). The CDR3 sequence is 15 residues long. V was clipped by 5 bases and J by 4 bases; unmatched bases: 8. The CDR3: CASSPSGNFYNEQFF. In DNA, the CDR3 is TGTGCCAGCAGCCCCAGCGGGAATTTTTACAATGAGCAGTTCTTC.

As concerns this clonotype: Mismatch with germline at one junction end may stem from a read error. The chain has TRBV11-2 and TRBJ2-5; 8 positions agree with TRBD2. Germline-derived CDR1 and CDR2 are SGHAT and FQNNGV. CDR3 length: 16 amino acids. The CDR3 nucleotides are TGTGTCGGCAGCTTACACGGACTAGCCGTCCAAGAGGCCCAGTACTTC. It yields the protein CVGSLHGLAVQEAQYF. Based on the CDR3 plus reference TRBV11-2 and TRBJ2-5, the full variable domain is EAGVAQSPRYKIIEKRQSVAFWCNPISGHATLYWYQQILGQGPKLLIQFQNNGVVDDSQLPKDRFSAERLKGVDSTLKIQPAKLEDSAVYLCVGSLHGLAVQEAQYFGPGTRLLVL.

The chain has TRBV11-2 and TRBJ2-2; 7 positions match TRBD2. Looked up from germline, CDR1 is SGHAT and CDR2 is FQNNGV. The V and J ends lost 5 bases and 9 bases, in that order; junction bases with no gene match: 12. The CDR3 sequence is 15 residues long. CDR3 in DNA: TGTGCCAGCAGCAACAGCGGGACGAACACATGGGAGCTGTTTTTT. The encoded protein is CASSNSGTNTWELFF.

As for this clonotype: A much more abundant neighbour one base away suggests this may be a read error. V is TRBV7-8 and J is TRBJ1-1; no reliable D call. There are 13 residues in the CDR3. Germline assignment: CDR1 SGHVS and CDR2 FQNEAQ. CDR3 DNA: TGTGCCCCCCGTCCCCCGATGAACACTGAAGTTTTCTTT. Its protein is CAPRPPMNTEVFF.

This clonotype was seen repeatedly, ten times or more. The V and J genes are TRBV10-2 and TRBJ2-5, with D tentatively TRBD2 (5 bases). CDR1 and CDR2 (germline): WSHSY, SAAADI. This CDR3 has 12 residues. V was pared by 10 bases and J by 5 bases, with 14 bases between. The CDR3 loop is CATGRRAETQYF. The CDR3 nucleotides read TGCGCCACCGGTAGGCGGGCGGAGACCCAGTACTTC.

This clonotype was seen many times. This sequence joins TRBV10-1 and TRBJ2-2, with TRBD2 matching 9 bases. Germline V gene lookup returns CDR1 WNHNN and CDR2 SYGVQD (reference sequence). This CDR3 comprises 15 residues. Trimming took 0 bases from V and 6 from J; bases not matched to a gene: 2. The CDR3 region is CASSESASGAGELFF. CDR3 sequence (DNA): TGCGCCAGCAGTGAGTCGGCTAGCGGGGCCGGGGAGCTGTTTTTT.

About this clonotype itself: One end of the junction does not line up with germline, which may come from a read error. V gene TRBV5-1 combines with J gene TRBJ2-4; D may be TRBD1 (6 bases). The CDR3 sequence is 18 residues long. CDR1 is SGHRS, CDR2 YFSETQ, per germline. The CDR3 DNA reads TGCGTCAGCAGCTTGACCGGGACAAAAAGCCTAGCCAAAAACATTCAGTACTTC. It translates to CVSSLTGTKSLAKNIQYF. Using reference TRBV5-1 and TRBJ2-4 for the parts outside the CDR3, the full variable domain is KAGVTQTPRYLIKTRGQQVTLSCSPISGHRSVSWYQQTPGQGLQFLFEYFSETQRNKGNFPGRFSGRQFSNSRSEMNVSTLELGDSALYLCVSSLTGTKSLAKNIQYFGAGTRLSVL.

This clonotype came up many times. The V and J genes are TRBV24-1 and TRBJ1-2; D is undetermined. V dropped 0 bases and J dropped 3 bases, with 7 bases sitting between them. CDR1 and CDR2 from the germline V gene are KGHDR and SFDVKD. This CDR3 is built from 14 residues. Here the CDR3 DNA reads TGTGCCACCAGTGATTTGTCAGGAGACTATGGCTACACCTTC. Amino acid sequence: CATSDLSGDYGYTF.

About this clonotype: One base away lies a much larger clone, so this may be a sequencing read error. Without the conserved terminal phenylalanine or tryptophan, this CDR3 likely stems from a read error. The limits of the CDR3 on the DNA are not certain, so only TCRdb's listed CDR3 is given. The rearrangement joins TRBV5-6 to TRBJ2-1. Germline values: CDR1 SGHDT, CDR2 YYEEEE. Counting both end residues, the CDR3 totals 11 amino acids. CDR3 in amino acids: CASSLGRDLFL.

Details on this clonotype: The conserved phenylalanine or tryptophan normally closing the CDR3 is absent here, so this likely arose from a read error. No DNA is shown, since the ends of the CDR3 on it are uncertain; the CDR3 is the one TCRdb lists. The rearrangement uses TRBV11-3 and TRBJ1-2; the D call TRBD1 from the table was never checked on the DNA. Germline V CDR1 and CDR2: SGHNT, YENEEA. The CDR3 numbers 16 amino acids, ends counted. The CDR3 sequence is CTSSPGTGEYNYGHTV.

There are a few counts of this clonotype. A much more abundant neighbour one base away suggests this may be a read error. The rearrangement links TRBV20-1 to TRBJ2-3; the D is unclear. Trimming removed 6 bases at V and 6 bases at J, with 10 bases between. Per germline, CDR1 DFQATT and CDR2 SNEGSKA (reference sequence). CDR3 length: 11 residues. Here the CDR3 DNA reads TGCAGTGCGGAAACCAGGGATACGCAGTATTTT. Its translation is CSAETRDTQYF.

The chain joins TRBV29-1 to TRBJ2-4; TRBD1 is a possible D gene (5 bases). CDR3 length: 16 amino acids. Trimming removed 0 bases at V and 8 bases at J, with 20 bases between. CDR1 and CDR2 from the germline V gene are SQVTM and ANQGSEA. This CDR3 reads CSVEDLVGQPRDIQYF. The CDR3 coding sequence is TGCAGCGTTGAAGATCTAGTCGGACAACCAAGGGACATTCAGTACTTC.

Worth noting for this clonotype: It is likely a read error, because the conserved phenylalanine at the end of the CDR3 is missing. The chain is built from TRBV28 and TRBJ1-5; a weak D match, TRBD1 (6 bases). V gave up 4 bases and J gave up 6 bases, with 7 bases separating them. The germline V gene encodes CDR1 MDHEN and CDR2 SYDVKM. The CDR3 loop spans 12 amino acids. The CDR3 DNA reads as TGTGCCAGCAGTTCAGGGGTTCAGCCCCAGCATCTT. Protein product: CASSSGVQPQHL.

There are many counts of this clonotype. This chain connects TRBV30 to TRBJ1-6, with D perhaps matching TRBD1 (5 bases). Trimming took off 4 bases at V and 6 bases at J, with 7 bases between the two ends. Germline lookup yields CDR1 GTSNPN and CDR2 SVGIG (reference sequence). This CDR3 has 12 amino acids. The CDR3 DNA reads TGTGCCTGGAACCAGGGTAATTCACCCCTCCACTTT. Residues: CAWNQGNSPLHF.

As to this clonotype: The final CDR3 position lacks the conserved phenylalanine or tryptophan, pointing to a likely read error. J is TRBJ2-1 and V is TRBV29-1, with a possible D match to TRBD2 (5 bases). Germline loops: CDR1 SQVTM, CDR2 ANQGSEA. This CDR3 region has 15 residues. V was pared by 2 bases and J by 0 bases, with 11 bases between. CDR3 amino acids: CSVERTFFSYNEQFL. The CDR3 DNA sequence: TGCAGCGTTGAAAGGACTTTCTTCTCCTACAATGAGCAGTTCCTC.